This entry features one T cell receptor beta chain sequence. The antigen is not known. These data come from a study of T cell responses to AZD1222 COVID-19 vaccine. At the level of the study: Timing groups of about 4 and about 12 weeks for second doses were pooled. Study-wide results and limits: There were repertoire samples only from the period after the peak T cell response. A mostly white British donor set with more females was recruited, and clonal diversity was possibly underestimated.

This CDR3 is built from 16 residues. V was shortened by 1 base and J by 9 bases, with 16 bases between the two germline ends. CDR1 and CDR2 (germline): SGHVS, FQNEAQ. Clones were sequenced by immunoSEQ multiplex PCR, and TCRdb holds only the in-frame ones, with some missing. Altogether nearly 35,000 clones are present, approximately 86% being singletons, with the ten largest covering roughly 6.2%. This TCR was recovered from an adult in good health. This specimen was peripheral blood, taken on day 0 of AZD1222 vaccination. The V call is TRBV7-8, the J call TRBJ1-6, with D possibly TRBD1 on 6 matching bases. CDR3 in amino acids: CASSLVAGAKISPLHF. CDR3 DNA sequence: TGTGCCAGCAGCTTAGTAGCAGGGGCAAAAATTTCACCCCTCCACTTT.